Listed below are T cell receptor beta chains from one sample, sequenced in a study of Japanese encephalitis immunity and Zika vaccine responses. TCRdb reprocessed the 5' RACE reads via MiXCR and lists one record per CDR3 protein. The sample has 550 to 650 distinct CDR3 sequences, under 5% seen once; the top ten hold about 30%. Here the sequenced sample was antigen-activated CD4+ T cells from blood, cultured, taken during a Zika inactivated vaccine study. The receptor source for this set is an adult woman who received an inactivated Zika virus vaccine. The CDR3 runs from the conserved cysteine through the conserved F or W. A D gene is named only where the DNA matches it firmly. Size tells how often a clone was seen (once, few, many) or the class of an expanded clone, and some rows leave it out.

v_gene	abundance	d_gene	j_gene	CDR3nt	CDR3aa
TRBV5-5	medium-sized	TRBD1	TRBJ2-5	TGTGCCAGCAGCTTGCGTAAGGGGGCCGTGGAGACCCAGTACTTC	CASSLRKGAVETQYF
TRBV19	medium-sized	TRBD1	TRBJ1-1	TGTGCCAGTAGTACCCGGACAGGGTGGAACACTGAAGCTTTCTTT	CASSTRTGWNTEAFF
TRBV11-2	medium-sized	-	TRBJ1-1	TGTGCCAGCAGCTTAGGAGGCCAGTACACTGAAGCTTTCTTT	CASSLGGQYTEAFF
TRBV20-1	medium-sized	TRBD1	TRBJ2-7	TGCAGTACAATAGAAGGGACAGTCTTTATTAGCTCCTACGAGCAGTACTTC	CSTIEGTVFISSYEQYF
TRBV30	medium-sized	-	TRBJ1-1	TGTGCCTGGGGGGAGGGCACTGAAGCTTTCTTT	CAWGEGTEAFF
TRBV18	medium-sized	-	TRBJ2-3	TGTGCCAGCTCACCTGCGACTAGGTCGACAGATACGCAGTATTTT	CASSPATRSTDTQYF
TRBV28	medium-sized	-	TRBJ2-2	TGTGCCAGCAGTTTAGGGGGCATGAACACCGGGGAGCTGTTTTTT	CASSLGGMNTGELFF
TRBV2	medium-sized	-	TRBJ1-3	TGTGCCAGCAGTGAATCTGGGGGAAGGGCTCTGAGGGGCTCTGGAAACACCATATATTTT	CASSESGGRALRGSGNTIYF
TRBV4-1	medium-sized	TRBD2	TRBJ2-3	TGCGCCAGCAGCTCCAGGGAGGAAACTAGCGGGGGCCCTATCACAGATACGCAGTATTTT	CASSSREETSGGPITDTQYF
TRBV6-5	medium-sized	TRBD1	TRBJ1-3	TGTGCCACCAAAGGGGGCCCCTCGTCTGGAAACACCATATATTTT	CATKGGPSSGNTIYF
TRBV7-6	large	TRBD2	TRBJ2-1	TGTGCCAGCAGCTTGAGGCGGGAGGGCCGCAGCGGTGAGCAGTTCTTC	CASSLRREGRSGEQFF
TRBV4-1	large	-	TRBJ2-2	TGCGCCAGCAGCTTACAGGACATCTCGAACACCGGGGAGCTGTTTTTT	CASSLQDISNTGELFF
TRBV5-1	many	TRBD1	TRBJ2-7	TGCGCCAGCAGCGCCCTAACCGGGACAGGGGGTCACGAGCAGTACTTC	CASSALTGTGGHEQYF
TRBV2	once	TRBD1	TRBJ2-2	TGTGCCAGCAGCCGGGACAGGGGCGGGGCCGGGGAGCTGTTTTTT	CASSRDRGGAGELFF
TRBV12-3/TRBV12-4	medium-sized	TRBD1	TRBJ1-4	TGTGCCAGCAGCTGGGACAGGGGGGGGGAACTGTTTTTT	CASSWDRGGELFF
TRBV18	medium-sized	-	TRBJ1-1	TGTGCCAGCTCCCCCTCTGGTGGGAGCACTGAAGCTTTCTTT	CASSPSGGSTEAFF
TRBV6-5	medium-sized	-	TRBJ2-1	TGTGCCAGCAGTTATATAGGATTCGTCAACAATGAGCAGTTCTTC	CASSYIGFVNNEQFF
TRBV27	large	-	TRBJ2-2	TGTGCCAGCAGTTTATTGGGTTCCGGGGAGCTGTTTTTT	CASSLLGSGELFF
TRBV3-1	medium-sized	-	TRBJ2-3	TGTGCCAGCAGCCCTCGAACAGTGGATACGCAGTATTTT	CASSPRTVDTQYF
TRBV30	few	-	TRBJ2-5	TGTGCCTGGGCCCCCGGGACTCTTCAAGAGACCCAGTACTTC	CAWAPGTLQETQYF
TRBV28	medium-sized	-	TRBJ2-7	TGTGCCAGCAGAACATCCGGGGGCTCCTACGAGCAGTACTTC	CASRTSGGSYEQYF
TRBV5-4	medium-sized	-	TRBJ1-2	TGTGCCAGCACCCTGGACAGTACCTATGGCTACACCTTC	CASTLDSTYGYTF
TRBV5-1	medium-sized	TRBD1	TRBJ1-1	TGCGCCAGCAGCTTGGACTACAGGGGAAGGTCTGAAGCTTTCTTT	CASSLDYRGRSEAFF
TRBV12-3/TRBV12-4	large	-	TRBJ2-5	TGTGCCAGCAGCAGGAGATATCAAGAGACCCAGTACTTC	CASSRRYQETQYF
TRBV20-1	medium-sized	-	TRBJ2-5	TGCAGTGCTAGAGATAGCAGAATACAAGAGACCCAGTACTTC	CSARDSRIQETQYF
TRBV9	medium-sized	TRBD2	TRBJ2-7	TGTGCCAGCAGCGTAGACCCATACTCTAGCGGGGGGGATTACGAGCAGTACTTC	CASSVDPYSSGGDYEQYF
TRBV20-1	-	-	TRBJ2-7	TGCAGTGCTAGACCCTGGCGGGACTTCTACGAGCAGTACTTC	CSARPWRDFYEQYF
TRBV5-1	many	TRBD2	TRBJ2-7	TGCGCCAGCAGGCGGGAGGGGGCCACCTACGAGCAGTACTTC	CASRREGATYEQYF
TRBV20-1	medium-sized	TRBD2	TRBJ2-5	TGCAGTGCTAGAGATGTGGGGGGGATTCTCGAGACCCAGTACTTC	CSARDVGGILETQYF
TRBV18	medium-sized	-	TRBJ2-7	TGTGCCAGCTCACCCGGGACACCGAGCTCCTACGAGCAGTACTTC	CASSPGTPSSYEQYF
TRBV19	medium-sized	-	TRBJ2-1	TGTGCCAGTAGTACATCCTTACAGGGAGGGGATGAGCAGTTCTTC	CASSTSLQGGDEQFF